The clone carrying this T cell receptor beta chain was seen many times. Its antigen is currently unknown. This record belongs to a study of response to subunit inactivated influenza vaccine. Study observations and caveats: That few new T cells are recruited by each seasonal influenza vaccination was the authors' suggestion.

The CDR3 is 15 amino acids. The V and J ends lost 5 bases and 6 bases respectively, with 22 bases between them. Germline CDR1 SQVTM, CDR2 ANQGSEA. TCRdb redid the calling of the RT-PCR reads with MiXCR, one entry per CDR3 protein. The sample consists of about 300,000 distinct CDR3 sequences, 22% of them appearing once. The sample here was PBMCs from blood, taken 21 months after vaccination. The V gene is TRBV29-1, the J gene TRBJ1-1; TRBD1 is a possible D gene (5 bases). This receptor was taken from a man between 50 and 69 years old who received an inactivated influenza vaccine. The DNA of the CDR3 is TGCAGCGTTTCCGCCTTCCGGGACCGTCGACCTGAAGCTTTCTTT. Translation gives CSVSAFRDRRPEAFF.